Described below is a single TCR beta chain sequence and its context. These data are taken from a study of T cells in Graves' hyperthyroidism and ophthalmopathy. Amplification yielded TCR beta CDR3 regions, with RNA transcripts as the source. HTBI primers were the set used in a first-round RT-PCR of the TCR CDR3. TCRdb redid the calling of the multiplex PCR reads with MiXCR, one entry per CDR3 protein. The sample shows about 740,000 distinct CDR3 sequences, around 15% of them seen only once. The germline V gene encodes CDR1 SGDLS and CDR2 YYNGEE. The length of the CDR3 is 15 residues. V gave up 0 bases and J gave up 6 bases; unmatched junction bases: 6.

The source is a woman between 18 and 30 years old with Graves' hyperthyroidism. This chain joins TRBV9 and TRBJ2-4; the match to TRBD1 covers 7 bases. The sample comprised blood. CDR3 coding DNA: TGTGCCAGCAGCGTAGAAGGGACAGTTCTAAACATTCAGTACTTC. It codes for CASSVEGTVLNIQYF. Drawing the rest from reference TRBV9 and TRBJ2-4, the complete variable domain is DSGVTQTPKHLITATGQRVTLRCSPRSGDLSVYWYQQSLDQGLQFLIQYYNGEERAKGNILERFSAQQFPDLHSELNLSSLELGDSALYFCASSVEGTVLNIQYFGAGTRLSVL.